Given below is one T cell receptor (beta chain) in context. The sample belongs to a study of cytomegalovirus exposure and HLA in healthy donors. The J segment lost 9 bases and the V segment lost 5 bases, leaving 7 bases of the junction unmatched. This CDR3 region has 13 residues. Germline loops: CDR1 MDHEN, CDR2 SYDVKM. It was with 60 Vbeta and 13 Jbeta primers that the PCR ran. The protocol was immunoSEQ multiplex PCR, while the TCRdb copy is restricted to in-frame clones and leaves out a portion. The sample carries 150,000 to 200,000 clones, approximately 80% recorded once. Material: PBMCs. The sequence was collected from a man aged 50 to 60 in good health and CMV-seropositive. The chain recombines TRBV28 with TRBJ1-2, with TRBD1 matching over 9 bases. In nucleotides, the CDR3 is TGTGCCAGCAGTCACCGGGACAGGGAGAGCTACACCTTC. Encoded protein: CASSHRDRESYTF.